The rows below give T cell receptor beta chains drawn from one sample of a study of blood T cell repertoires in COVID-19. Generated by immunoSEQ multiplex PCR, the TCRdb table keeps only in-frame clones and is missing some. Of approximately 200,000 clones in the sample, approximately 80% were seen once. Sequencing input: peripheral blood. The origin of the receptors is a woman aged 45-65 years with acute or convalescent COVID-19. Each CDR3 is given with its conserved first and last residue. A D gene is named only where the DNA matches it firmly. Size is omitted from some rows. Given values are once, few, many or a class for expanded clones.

TGTGCCAGCAGAGAGCGGGGGGGGAGGGATACGCAGTATTTT,CASRERGGRDTQYF,-,TRBD2,TRBJ2-3,TRBV6-5
TGTGCCAGCAGCCAACCCCCACATCATGAGCAGTTCTTC,CASSQPPHHEQFF,-,-,TRBJ2-1,TRBV7-9
TGTGCCAGCAGTCTCCTAGGATCTGAGCAGTTCTTC,CASSLLGSEQFF,once,-,TRBJ2-1,TRBV6-2/TRBV6-3
TGTGCCAGCAGTTTGCGGGGGGGCGATGGCTACACCTTC,CASSLRGGDGYTF,-,-,TRBJ1-2,TRBV12-3/TRBV12-4
TGTGCCAGCACCATCCGGGACACCAATCAGCCCCAGCATTTT,CASTIRDTNQPQHF,few,-,TRBJ1-5,TRBV2
TGCGCCAGCAGCTTTAGCGGGGTTAGGGAGCAGTTCTTC,CASSFSGVREQFF,-,TRBD2,TRBJ2-1,TRBV5-1
TGTGCCAGCAGCCAAGTAGGGGCTAGGACGAATGGCTACACCTTC,CASSQVGARTNGYTF,-,-,TRBJ1-2,TRBV3-1/TRBV3-2
TGTGCCAGCTCACCCCTCCAGTCCCTAGGGGAGGGCACAGATACGCAGTATTTT,CASSPLQSLGEGTDTQYF,-,-,TRBJ2-3,TRBV18
TGCGCCAGCAGCTTGGGCGGGACAGCCCTAAATTCACCCCTCCACTTT,CASSLGGTALNSPLHF,-,TRBD1,TRBJ1-6,TRBV5-1
TGTGCCAGCAGTTACTCGGCTAGCGGGGCCCGCTACAATGAGCAGTTCTTC,CASSYSASGARYNEQFF,-,TRBD2,TRBJ2-1,TRBV6-2/TRBV6-3
TGTGCCAGCATCAAATCGGCGGGGGTCAACTATGGCTACACCTTC,CASIKSAGVNYGYTF,once,-,TRBJ1-2,TRBV28
TGTGCCAGCAGTCATAGCGGGGGGGCCCGGACCGGGGAGCTGTTTTTT,CASSHSGGARTGELFF,-,TRBD2,TRBJ2-2,TRBV9
TGTGCCAGCAGCGGCCCTGGAAACACCATATATTTT,CASSGPGNTIYF,-,-,TRBJ1-3,TRBV19
TGTGCCAGCAGCTCGGGACTAGCTTACTACGAGCAGTACTTC,CASSSGLAYYEQYF,-,TRBD2,TRBJ2-7,TRBV5-4
TGTGCCAGCAGTTACTTCAGGACAGTGAACACTGAAGCTTTCTTT,CASSYFRTVNTEAFF,few,-,TRBJ1-1,TRBV6-5
TGTGCCAGCCAGCCCCAAGGTAGCGGGGGGTCCTACGAGCAGTACTTC,CASQPQGSGGSYEQYF,few,TRBD2,TRBJ2-7,TRBV4-2
TGTGCCAGCAGCTTAGATCGGGTGAACACTGAAGCTTTCTTT,CASSLDRVNTEAFF,-,-,TRBJ1-1,TRBV11-2
TGCGCCAGCAGCCGGGACAGGCTTAATGAAAAACTGTTTTTT,CASSRDRLNEKLFF,-,TRBD1,TRBJ1-4,TRBV5-1
TGTGCCAGCAAAAGGGGGCTGGGTGAAAAACTGTTTTTT,CASKRGLGEKLFF,-,TRBD1,TRBJ1-4,TRBV2
TGTGCCAGCTCACCGAATGAGAATGAAAAACTGTTTTTT,CASSPNENEKLFF,-,-,TRBJ1-4,TRBV18
TGTGCCTGGAGTACTCAGGGGAGTGGGTATGGCTACACCTTC,CAWSTQGSGYGYTF,-,-,TRBJ1-2,TRBV30
TGTGCCAGCATACAGGCAACTAATGAAAAACTGTTTTTT,CASIQATNEKLFF,-,-,TRBJ1-4,TRBV6-6
TGCGCCAGCAGCCCGGGGACCGGGACAGGGGGGACAAGAAGGAATTCACCCCTCCACTTT,CASSPGTGTGGTRRNSPLHF,-,TRBD1,TRBJ1-6,TRBV5-1
TGTGCCAGCAGCTTGGGCGTTACGGTAAACGGGGAGCTGTTTTTT,CASSLGVTVNGELFF,-,-,TRBJ2-2,TRBV7-9
TGTGCCAGCAGTTACCCCACCGGGACAGGTAATCAGCCCCAGCATTTT,CASSYPTGTGNQPQHF,-,TRBD1,TRBJ1-5,TRBV6-5
TGTGCCTGGGCAGGATCCAACACTGAAGCTTTCTTT,CAWAGSNTEAFF,-,-,TRBJ1-1,TRBV30
TGTGCCAGCAGCCGGGGGGGCTCTGGGGCCAACGTCCTGACTTTC,CASSRGGSGANVLTF,-,TRBD2,TRBJ2-6,TRBV5-4
TGTGCCAGCAAGGGGGCGGGCCGCACAGATACGCAGTATTTT,CASKGAGRTDTQYF,few,TRBD1,TRBJ2-3,TRBV28
TGTGCCAGCAATGCTCCAGGGGGCTTAGAAAACACCATATATTTT,CASNAPGGLENTIYF,-,TRBD1,TRBJ1-3,TRBV6-6
TGCGCCAGCAGTGAGTCGGGGACAGGTTCACCCCTCCACTTT,CASSESGTGSPLHF,-,TRBD1,TRBJ1-6,TRBV10-2
TGTGCCAGCAGCCGGACTAGCGGCACGAGAAATGAGCAGTTCTTC,CASSRTSGTRNEQFF,-,TRBD2,TRBJ2-1,TRBV7-6
TGTGCCAGCAGTTTAGAGACAGGGGTCGTTCATTTT,CASSLETGVVHF,-,TRBD1,TRBJ1-4,TRBV12-3/TRBV12-4
TGTGCCAGCAGCTCTCCCGCTAAGAGCGGGGGGGTAGATACGCAGTATTTT,CASSSPAKSGGVDTQYF,-,TRBD2,TRBJ2-3,TRBV5-4
TGTGCCAGCAGTGCCGGGGCCAGGGGCTATGGCTACACCTTC,CASSAGARGYGYTF,-,-,TRBJ1-2,TRBV28
TGTGCCAGCAGCCTCGAACTAGCGACCGAGCAGTACTTC,CASSLELATEQYF,-,TRBD2,TRBJ2-7,TRBV9
TGTGCCAGTAGTATCAACCAGGGTTACGAGCAGTACTTC,CASSINQGYEQYF,-,-,TRBJ2-7,TRBV19
TGTGCCAGTCTTCCTGGGACAGGCACAGATACGCAGTATTTT,CASLPGTGTDTQYF,-,TRBD1,TRBJ2-3,TRBV2
TGTGCCAGCAGTTACTCGAGGGGACAATTGAATTCACCCCTCCACTTT,CASSYSRGQLNSPLHF,-,-,TRBJ1-6,TRBV6-5
TGCAGTGCTAGTCGGCCGCGGGGAACGAACAATGAGCAGTTCTTC,CSASRPRGTNNEQFF,many,-,TRBJ2-1,TRBV20-1
TGTGCCAGCAGCTTGGGGGCTGAAAACAGGGGAGATATGTACTTC,CASSLGAENRGDMYF,-,TRBD1,TRBJ2-4,TRBV5-4
TGTGCCAGCAGCCCAAGGACTAGCGGGGGCCACTCCTACAATGAGCAGTTCTTC,CASSPRTSGGHSYNEQFF,-,TRBD2,TRBJ2-1,TRBV11-2
TGTGCCAGTAGAAGGAGGGACAATCAGCCCCAGCATTTT,CASRRRDNQPQHF,-,-,TRBJ1-5,TRBV6-5
TGTGCCATCGGAGGGGACTTAGAAGGCTACACCTTC,CAIGGDLEGYTF,-,-,TRBJ1-2,TRBV10-3
TGTGCCAGCAGTTCAAACTACGAGCAGTACTTC,CASSSNYEQYF,-,-,TRBJ2-7,TRBV28
TGTGCCAGCAGCTTACCGGGACTCCGGGGGGCCGGGGAGCTGTTTTTT,CASSLPGLRGAGELFF,-,TRBD2,TRBJ2-2,TRBV7-9
TGTGCCAGCAGCGTCCGGGGGGGACAGGGGTTTTCTGGAAACACCATATATTTT,CASSVRGGQGFSGNTIYF,-,TRBD1,TRBJ1-3,TRBV7-6
TGTGCCAGCAGTGGGGCTAGCGGGAGGGCCGGAGATACGCAGTATTTT,CASSGASGRAGDTQYF,-,TRBD2,TRBJ2-3,TRBV6-1
TGCGCCAGCAGCCAAGTGTTTCTTGGAGCCTTCGGCTACACCTTC,CASSQVFLGAFGYTF,once,-,TRBJ1-2,TRBV4-3
TGTGCCAGCTCACTGGGGGGGTCCTACGAGCAGTACTTC,CASSLGGSYEQYF,-,TRBD2,TRBJ2-7,TRBV18
TGCGCCAGCAGTACCGGGACTAGGGGTTTTTCTGCAACTAATGAAAAACTGTTTTTT,CASSTGTRGFSATNEKLFF,-,-,TRBJ1-4,TRBV10-2
TGCGCCAGCAGCTTGGACTTGACTGAAGCTTTCTTT,CASSLDLTEAFF,-,-,TRBJ1-1,TRBV5-1
TGTGCCAGCTCACCAGACCGGGGAGCCTACGAGCAGTACTTC,CASSPDRGAYEQYF,few,-,TRBJ2-7,TRBV18
TGCGCCAGCAGCCCTGCGGGACTAGCGGGTCCATACGAGCAGTACTTC,CASSPAGLAGPYEQYF,-,TRBD2,TRBJ2-7,TRBV5-1
TGTGCCAGTACAGGGGGCGGCTATAAAGACACTGAAGCTTTCTTT,CASTGGGYKDTEAFF,-,TRBD1,TRBJ1-1,TRBV6-5
TGTGCCAGTAGTCCGCTAGCGGGAGGGCCTAGCACAGATACGCAGTATTTT,CASSPLAGGPSTDTQYF,once,TRBD2,TRBJ2-3,TRBV19
TGTGCCAGCAGGGGCGAGTTAAAACACGAGCAGTACTTC,CASRGELKHEQYF,-,-,TRBJ2-7,TRBV12-3/TRBV12-4
TGTGCCTGGAGTGCTGCGGAAAATCAGCCCCAGCATTTT,CAWSAAENQPQHF,-,-,TRBJ1-5,TRBV30
TGTGCCAGCAGTGCGACAGGGTTCTCCGGAAACACCATATATTTT,CASSATGFSGNTIYF,-,TRBD1,TRBJ1-3,TRBV27
TGTGCCAGTAGTAGGGACAGGGACGAGCAGTACTTC,CASSRDRDEQYF,-,TRBD1,TRBJ2-7,TRBV19
TGTGCCAGCACCCTGACAGGGGATGGCTACACCTTC,CASTLTGDGYTF,-,TRBD1,TRBJ1-2,TRBV5-4